This T cell receptor beta chain appears in the sequencing data of a study of blood T cell repertoires in COVID-19. For the study at large: Researchers got acute and convalescent COVID-19 samples from the United States, Italy and Spain. In each case, the material was cDNA or gDNA derived from T cells, B-cell-depleted T cells, or PBMCs.

As to this clone: The junction departs from the called germline gene at one end, perhaps through a read error.

As processed by the authors: Amplified reference gene primers provided the basis for estimating nucleated cell counts. Clones were read by immunoSEQ multiplex PCR, and TCRdb kept only the in-frame ones, dropping some. The V and J calls and clone size come from that table; D and trimming were worked out from the DNA. This sample has about 490,000 clones, with 70% to 90% found just once. The source of this sequence is a human donor in a cohort sampled during active COVID-19. Sequencing used peripheral blood.

The CDR3 sequence is CASSQRSGSSDEQYF. The CDR3 bases are TGTGCCAGCAGCCAGCGATCCGGGAGCTCCGACGAGCAGTACTTC. V and J are TRBV4-2 and TRBJ2-7, with D maybe TRBD2 (6 bases). The CDR3 extends over 15 amino acids. CDR1 is LGHNA and CDR2 is YNFKEQ in the germline V gene.